What follows are 10 T cell receptor beta chains derived from one specimen sequenced in a study of blood T cell repertoires in COVID-19. The data were produced by immunoSEQ multiplex PCR, yet TCRdb's version contains in-frame clones alone and is incomplete. The sample comprises tens of thousands of clones, over 70% of which are singletons, and more than 15% rests with the top ten. The sample taken for sequencing was peripheral blood. Every receptor here comes from a human donor in a cohort sampled during active COVID-19.

The V and J genes are TRBV27 and TRBJ1-1, with 7 bases lining up with TRBD1. The CDR3 contains 14 residues. The germline V gene encodes CDR1 MNHEY and CDR2 SMNVEV (reference sequence). V dropped 6 bases and J dropped 4; count of bases not matched to a gene: 8. The CDR3 nucleotides are TGTGCCAGCAGAATGACAGGGTTGGGCACTGAAGCTTTCTTT. Its translation is CASRMTGLGTEAFF.

This sequence joins TRBV6-5 and TRBJ1-2; perhaps TRBD1 as D (5 bases). The V gene's germline CDR1 is MNHEY and CDR2 SVGAGI. V dropped 5 bases and J dropped 5 bases, with 15 bases sitting between them. The CDR3 is 14 amino acids. CDR3 DNA: TGTGCCAGCAGTCCCCGAGACAGCGTTTATGGCTACACCTTC. This sequence encodes CASSPRDSVYGYTF.

The chain uses TRBV6-6 and TRBJ2-7; D is perhaps TRBD2 (6 bases). Trimming pared 7 bases from V and 1 base from J, leaving 11 bases between. Germline loops: CDR1 MNHNY, CDR2 SVGAGI (reference sequence). CDR3 size: 13 residues. CDR3 protein: CASTGAISYEQYF. The CDR3 region has the DNA TGTGCCAGCACGGGAGCGATTTCCTACGAGCAGTACTTC.

The chain's CDR3 is CASSPSGLGYEQYF. For the CDR3, the DNA is TGTGCCAGCAGCCCCTCGGGACTAGGCTACGAGCAGTACTTC. V and J are TRBV13 and TRBJ2-7; 8 bases match TRBD2. The length of the CDR3 is 14 residues. The J segment lost 3 bases and the V segment lost 5 bases, leaving 6 bases of the junction unmatched. Germline V CDR1 and CDR2: PRHDT, FYEKMQ (reference sequence).

The chain uses TRBV28 and TRBJ1-1, with TRBD1 as a possible D gene (5 bases). This CDR3 is 14 amino acids long. Germline V gives CDR1 MDHEN, CDR2 SYDVKM. V lost 6 bases and J lost 5, with 16 bases in between. The DNA for the CDR3 is TGTGCCAGCAGATATTCCATGGGGGGGACTGAAGCTTTCTTT. It codes for CASRYSMGGTEAFF. Using reference TRBV28 and TRBJ1-1 for the parts outside the CDR3, the full variable domain is DVKVTQSSRYLVKRTGEKVFLECVQDMDHENMFWYRQDPGLGLRLIYFSYDVKMKEKGDIPEGYSVSREKKERFSLILESASTNQTSMYLCASRYSMGGTEAFFGQGTRLTVV.

This clone occurred once. The rearrangement links TRBV9 to TRBJ2-3, with 10 bases identical to TRBD2. The CDR3 has 15 residues. CDR1 is SGDLS, CDR2 YYNGEE, per germline. With V trimmed by 1 base and J by 3 bases, 2 bases remained unmatched. CDR3 DNA sequence: TGTGCCAGCAGCGTAACTAGCGGGGAGACAGATACGCAGTATTTT. This encodes CASSVTSGETDTQYF.

This clone occurred once. V usage is TRBV11-3 and J usage is TRBJ1-2; D remains unclear. CDR3 length equals 12 residues. Trimming cost V 8 bases and J 1 base, with 8 bases left between them. Germline lookup yields CDR1 SGHNT and CDR2 YENEEA. CDR3 sequence: CASEAVNYGYTF. As DNA, the CDR3 is TGTGCCAGCGAAGCGGTTAACTATGGCTACACCTTC.

The gene calls are TRBV28 and TRBJ2-7; D is unresolved. V lost 3 bases, J lost 7 bases, and 19 bases lay in between. CDR3 length equals 15 residues. Per the germline V gene, CDR1 is MDHEN and CDR2 is SYDVKM. The CDR3 protein is CASSFSFGPRGEQYF. The CDR3 DNA sequence: TGTGCCAGCAGTTTTTCCTTCGGCCCCAGAGGTGAGCAGTACTTC.

CDR3 residues: CASSPGGQLNTEAFF. In DNA form, the CDR3 reads TGTGCCAGCTCACCAGGCGGGCAGTTGAACACTGAAGCTTTCTTT. The rearrangement uses TRBV18 and TRBJ1-1, with unresolved D. In germline, CDR1 is KGHSH, CDR2 LQKENI. V lost 2 bases and J lost 0, with 10 bases in between. This CDR3 has 15 amino acids.

The rearrangement links TRBV5-1 to TRBJ2-7; 8 positions match TRBD1. J lost 2 bases, V lost 3 bases, and 7 bases had no gene match. Germline V gives CDR1 SGHRS, CDR2 YFSETQ. This CDR3 is built from 15 residues. The CDR3 here is CASSSQGTGAYEQYF. For the CDR3, the DNA is TGCGCCAGCAGCTCACAAGGGACAGGCGCCTACGAGCAGTACTTC. The variable domain in full, with the rest retrieved from reference TRBV5-1 and TRBJ2-7, is KAGVTQTPRYLIKTRGQQVTLSCSPISGHRSVSWYQQTPGQGLQFLFEYFSETQRNKGNFPGRFSGRQFSNSRSEMNVSTLELGDSALYLCASSSQGTGAYEQYFGPGTRLTVT.